This entry lists 28 T cell receptor beta chains sequenced from one sample in a study of T cell responses to AZD1222 COVID-19 vaccine (dated by TCRdb to the early 2020s). The time point label, read with the paper, signifies: baseline before first vaccination. The library came from the immunoSEQ multiplex PCR assay. This immuneACCESS table, as held by TCRdb, lists in-frame sequences with V and J called but not all clones. Of the missing ones, under half trace to an unresolved V gene in checked studies; the others have no known cause. In all, the sample holds just over 150,000 clones, and 90% of those were seen once. The top ten hold 1.5% to 2% of the sample. The specimen comprised peripheral blood, sampled on day 0 of AZD1222 vaccination. Receptors originate from an adult in good health.

The chain carries TRBV18 and TRBJ1-2; 9 positions match TRBD1. The CDR3 has 16 residues. With V trimmed by 4 bases and J by 6 bases, 12 bases remained unmatched. Germline assignment: CDR1 KGHSH and CDR2 LQKENI. DNA for the CDR3: TGTGCCAGCTCACTCATCGACGACAGGGGGAAGGATGGCTACACCTTC. Protein product: CASSLIDDRGKDGYTF.

The chain combines TRBV5-1 with TRBJ1-1; D is perhaps TRBD1 (6 bases). The CDR3 totals 12 residues. Germline CDR1 and CDR2: SGHRS and YFSETQ. Trimming cost V 7 bases and J 5 bases, with 12 bases left between them. This CDR3 is CASSTGNTEAFF. CDR3 nucleotides: TGCGCCAGCTCAACAGGGAATACTGAAGCTTTCTTT.

V and J are TRBV11-1 and TRBJ2-5; no firm D call. Trimming pared 0 bases from V and 2 bases from J, leaving 7 bases between. Germline V gene data show CDR1 as SGHAT and CDR2 as FQDESV (reference sequence). The CDR3 has 14 residues. In DNA, the CDR3 is TGTGCCAGCAGCTTAGCGCTCAGGCAAGAGACCCAGTACTTC. It yields the protein CASSLALRQETQYF. Full variable domain (remainder filled in from reference TRBV11-1 and TRBJ2-5): EAEVAQSPRYKITEKSQAVAFWCDPISGHATLYWYRQILGQGPELLVQFQDESVVDDSQLPKDRFSAERLKGVDSTLKIQPAELGDSAMYLCASSLALRQETQYFGPGTRLLVL.

The chain joins TRBV27 to TRBJ1-3; D not certain. This CDR3 region has 12 residues. Trimming left V 7 bases short and J 0 bases short, with 4 bases between. Per germline, CDR1 MNHEY and CDR2 SMNVEV (reference sequence). The CDR3 sequence is CASISSGNTIYF. The CDR3 nucleotides are TGTGCCAGCATTAGCTCTGGAAACACCATATATTTT.

The chain is built from TRBV14 and TRBJ2-2; 7 bases fit TRBD2. V shed 0 bases, J shed 3 bases, and the junction held 4 bases outside the gene matches. Germline V gives CDR1 SGHDN, CDR2 FVKESK. The CDR3 is 16 amino acids. The chain's CDR3 is CASSQEASGYTGELFF. DNA of the CDR3: TGTGCCAGCAGCCAAGAGGCTAGCGGCTACACCGGGGAGCTGTTTTTT.

Only one count was recorded for this clone. The genes are TRBV10-3 and TRBJ2-7; 8 bases fit TRBD2. In germline, CDR1 is ENHRY, CDR2 SYGVKD. The CDR3 extends over 15 amino acids. Trimming took 0 bases from V and 0 from J; bases not matched to a gene: 1. The CDR3, as DNA: TGTGCCATCAGTGAGTCGGGACTAGACTCCTACGAGCAGTACTTC. Translated, it gives CAISESGLDSYEQYF.

The chain links TRBV6-6 to TRBJ2-2, with 7 bases lining up with TRBD1. CDR1 is MNHNY and CDR2 is SVGAGI in the germline V gene (reference sequence). The CDR3 is 15 amino acids. With 2 bases clipped from V and 4 bases from J, the junction kept 4 bases outside the gene matches. The chain's CDR3 is CASSYDRVGTGELFF. The CDR3 DNA reads TGTGCCAGCAGTTACGACAGGGTCGGCACCGGGGAGCTGTTTTTT.

The count of this clone is one. The chain links TRBV19 to TRBJ2-7; D gene unclear. V was trimmed by 9 bases and J by 1 base, leaving 13 bases between them. The germline V gene has CDR1 LNHDA and CDR2 SQIVND (reference sequence). CDR3 length: 13 amino acids. This CDR3 is CASSTGLSYEQYF. CDR3 nucleotides: TGTGCCAGCTCCACTGGATTATCCTACGAGCAGTACTTC.

The chain links TRBV19 to TRBJ2-7; 12 bases line up with TRBD2. This CDR3 region has 15 residues. Germline V gene sequence: CDR1 LNHDA, CDR2 SQIVND (reference sequence). V was pared by 3 bases and J by 4 bases, with 4 bases of the junction left unmatched. The CDR3 protein is CASSISTSGSYEQYF. The DNA of the CDR3 is TGTGCCAGTAGTATTTCGACTAGCGGGAGTTACGAGCAGTACTTC. Full variable domain (missing parts from reference TRBV19 and TRBJ2-7): DGGITQSPKYLFRKEGQNVTLSCEQNLNHDAMYWYRQDPGQGLRLIYYSQIVNDFQKGDIAEGYSVSREKKESFPLTVTSAQKNPTAFYLCASSISTSGSYEQYFGPGTRLTVT.

This clone appeared a single time. This chain joins TRBV10-3 and TRBJ2-3, with 11 nucleotides matching TRBD1. The germline gives CDR1 ENHRY, CDR2 SYGVKD. CDR3 length: 13 residues. V trimming: 8 bases; J trimming: 3 bases; junction bases outside the gene matches: 1. The CDR3 loop reads CAIGDRGTDTQYF. As DNA, the CDR3 is TGTGCCATCGGGGACAGGGGGACAGATACGCAGTATTTT.

The gene calls are TRBV13 and TRBJ2-1; possibly TRBD1 or TRBD2 for D (6 bases each). Germline lookup yields CDR1 PRHDT and CDR2 FYEKMQ (reference sequence). The CDR3 sequence is 17 residues long. Between the trimmed V and J ends, which lost 3 bases and 3 bases, there was a span of 18 bases. The CDR3 DNA follows: TGTGCCAGCAGCTTCGGGTGGTCAGGGGACTTCTACAATGAGCAGTTCTTC. This sequence encodes CASSFGWSGDFYNEQFF.

This chain joins TRBV7-9 and TRBJ2-7; the D gene is possibly TRBD1 (6 bases). This CDR3 spans 12 amino acids. Trimming cost V 4 bases and J 5 bases, with 9 bases left between them. Germline V gene lookup returns CDR1 SEHNR and CDR2 FQNEAQ (reference sequence). CDR3 in DNA: TGTGCCAGCAGCTCCTCAGGGGACGAGCAGTACTTC. Translating gives CASSSSGDEQYF.

Worth noting for this clone: Within the sample, other DNA sequences also encode this same CDR3. This chain links TRBV27 with TRBJ1-1, with D tentatively TRBD1 (5 bases). The CDR3 is 14 residues long. Germline assignment: CDR1 MNHEY and CDR2 SMNVEV (reference sequence). V shed 2 bases and J shed 0 bases, with 7 bases lying between them. CDR3 amino acids: CASSLRGMNTEAFF. The CDR3 DNA reads TGTGCCAGCAGTTTAAGGGGAATGAACACTGAAGCTTTCTTT.

The V call is TRBV28, the J call TRBJ1-4; TRBD1 matches at 9 bases. Germline lookup yields CDR1 MDHEN and CDR2 SYDVKM. CDR3 length equals 15 residues. J was trimmed by 7 bases and V by 5 bases; bases with no gene match: 8. CDR3 bases: TGTGCCAGCAGTCGTGGGGGGACAGGGACTGAAAAACTGTTTTTT. Its protein is CASSRGGTGTEKLFF.

The chain employs TRBV7-2 and TRBJ2-3; TRBD2 matches 7 bases. J gave up 4 bases and V 5 bases, and 6 bases lay outside the gene matches. Germline V gene lookup returns CDR1 SGHTA and CDR2 FQGNSA. This CDR3 region has 14 residues. CDR3 residues: CASSPAGRADTQYF. The CDR3 DNA follows: TGTGCCAGCAGCCCAGCGGGAAGGGCAGATACGCAGTATTTT.

The chain carries TRBV7-9 and TRBJ2-7; 9 bases align to TRBD1. Trimming removed 4 bases from V and 2 bases from J; junction bases left unmatched: 12. The CDR3 covers 17 residues. Germline V CDR1 and CDR2: SEHNR, FQNEAQ (reference sequence). The CDR3: CASSSFRDRVPTYEQYF. In nucleotides, the CDR3 is TGTGCCAGCAGCTCCTTCCGGGACAGGGTCCCCACCTACGAGCAGTACTTC.

CDR3 in amino acids: CATSDWLPGQGHLNTEAFF. The CDR3 DNA sequence: TGTGCCACCAGTGATTGGCTACCAGGACAGGGGCATTTGAACACTGAAGCTTTCTTT. The V call is TRBV24-1, the J call TRBJ1-1; the match to TRBD1 covers 9 bases. With V trimmed by 2 bases and J by 0 bases, 12 bases remained unmatched. This CDR3 comprises 19 residues. Per germline, CDR1 KGHDR and CDR2 SFDVKD.

The chain recombines TRBV6-1 with TRBJ2-1, with TRBD2 matching 10 bases. The CDR3 covers 17 residues. Trimming took 0 bases from V and 5 from J; bases not matched to a gene: 7. The germline V gene encodes CDR1 MNHNS and CDR2 SASEGT. DNA of the CDR3: TGTGCCAGCAGTGAAGCGAGAAGCGGGAGGGTTAACAATGAGCAGTTCTTC. Amino acids: CASSEARSGRVNNEQFF.

V is TRBV7-8 and J is TRBJ1-2; the D gene is possibly TRBD1 (5 bases). Germline V lookup: CDR1 SGHVS, CDR2 FQNEAQ. The CDR3 is made up of 14 amino acids. V lost 3 bases and J lost 7, with 15 bases in between. The CDR3, as DNA: TGTGCCAGCAGCTTTGGCAGAAGGGGAGCTGGCTACACCTTC. Encoded protein: CASSFGRRGAGYTF.

The V gene is TRBV10-3, the J gene TRBJ1-2; D is undetermined. This CDR3 contains 13 residues. Germline CDR1 is ENHRY and CDR2 is SYGVKD. V gave up 10 bases and J gave up 3 bases, with 15 bases separating them. The CDR3 DNA is TGTGCCACTACCTCGACGGGATACTATGGCTACACCTTC. This translates into CATTSTGYYGYTF.

The chain has TRBV28 and TRBJ2-7, with D perhaps TRBD2 (5 bases). Germline loops: CDR1 MDHEN, CDR2 SYDVKM. CDR3 length equals 14 residues. V dropped 3 bases and J dropped 5 bases, with 14 bases sitting between them. The CDR3 nucleotides are TGTGCCAGCAGTTTCAACCGGGCGGGTGACGAGCAGTACTTC. Translation gives CASSFNRAGDEQYF.

The gene calls are TRBV7-2 and TRBJ2-7; D is uncertain. Trimming shortened V by 6 bases and J by 2 bases, and 14 bases separated the two germline ends. CDR1 is SGHTA and CDR2 is FQGNSA in the germline V gene. The CDR3 has 14 residues. The CDR3 spells CASRIDRVAYEQYF. The CDR3 nucleotides read TGTGCCAGCAGAATAGATAGGGTAGCCTACGAGCAGTACTTC.

The chain joins TRBV27 to TRBJ2-7, with 9 bases that match TRBD1. CDR1 and CDR2 (germline): MNHEY, SMNVEV (reference sequence). Trimming removed 0 bases from V and 4 bases from J; junction bases left unmatched: 4. The length of the CDR3 is 15 residues. The CDR3 sequence is CASSLSLQGAYEQYF. CDR3 sequence (DNA): TGTGCCAGCAGTTTATCTTTACAGGGGGCTTACGAGCAGTACTTC.

The chain combines TRBV6-5 with TRBJ1-3, with D uncertain. The CDR3 runs 16 residues. V was pared by 0 bases and J by 4 bases, with 13 bases between. The V gene's germline CDR1 is MNHEY and CDR2 SVGAGI. The CDR3 DNA reads TGTGCCAGCAGTTACTCTCGGCCCGAGAAAGGAAACACCATATATTTT. It translates to CASSYSRPEKGNTIYF.

CDR3 nucleotides: TGTGCCAGCAGTGAAGCACAGGTTCGTCAGCCCCAGCATTTT. Its translation: CASSEAQVRQPQHF. The chain links TRBV6-1 to TRBJ1-5, with D possibly being TRBD1 (5 bases). V gave up 0 bases and J gave up 6 bases, with 9 bases separating them. Germline CDR1 MNHNS, CDR2 SASEGT. There are 14 residues in the CDR3.

V gene TRBV5-8 combines with J gene TRBJ1-6, with D possibly matching TRBD1 (6 bases). The germline V gene encodes CDR1 SGHTS and CDR2 YDEGEE. V shed 4 bases and J shed 5 bases, with 10 bases lying between them. This CDR3 comprises 14 residues. CDR3 bases: TGTGCCAGCAGCCTAGGGGGGGATAATTCACCCCTCCACTTT. Translated: CASSLGGDNSPLHF.

The rearrangement joins TRBV7-8 to TRBJ2-1; 7 bases are a match to TRBD2. J lost 0 bases, V lost 5 bases, and 4 bases had no gene match. CDR3 size: 15 residues. Germline assignment: CDR1 SGHVS and CDR2 FQNEAQ. The CDR3 sequence is CASSLWTSSYNEQFF. CDR3 in DNA: TGTGCCAGCAGCCTATGGACTAGCTCCTACAATGAGCAGTTCTTC.

This chain joins TRBV19 and TRBJ1-5, with 8 bases identical to TRBD1. J was trimmed by 4 bases and V by 6 bases; bases with no gene match: 8. Germline loops: CDR1 LNHDA, CDR2 SQIVND (reference sequence). The length of the CDR3 is 15 residues. Here the CDR3 DNA reads TGTGCCAGTAGGCCGGATGGGACAGGAAATCAGCCCCAGCATTTT. It is translated as CASRPDGTGNQPQHF. The variable domain in full, with the rest retrieved from reference TRBV19 and TRBJ1-5, is DGGITQSPKYLFRKEGQNVTLSCEQNLNHDAMYWYRQDPGQGLRLIYYSQIVNDFQKGDIAEGYSVSREKKESFPLTVTSAQKNPTAFYLCASRPDGTGNQPQHFGDGTRLSIL.